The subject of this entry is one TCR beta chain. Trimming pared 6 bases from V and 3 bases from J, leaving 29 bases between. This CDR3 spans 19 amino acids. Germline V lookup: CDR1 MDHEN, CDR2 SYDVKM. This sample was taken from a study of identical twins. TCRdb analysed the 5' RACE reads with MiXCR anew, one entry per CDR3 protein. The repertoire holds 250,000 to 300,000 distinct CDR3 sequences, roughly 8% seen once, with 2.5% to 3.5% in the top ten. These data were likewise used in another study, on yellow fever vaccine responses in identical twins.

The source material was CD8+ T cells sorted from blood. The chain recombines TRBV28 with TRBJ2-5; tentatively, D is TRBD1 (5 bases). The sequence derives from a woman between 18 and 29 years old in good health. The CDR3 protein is CASRPELLGGRGWEETQYF. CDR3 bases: TGTGCCAGCAGGCCTGAACTCCTTGGCGGTAGGGGTTGGGAAGAGACCCAGTACTTC. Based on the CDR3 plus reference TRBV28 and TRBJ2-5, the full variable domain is DVKVTQSSRYLVKRTGEKVFLECVQDMDHENMFWYRQDPGLGLRLIYFSYDVKMKEKGDIPEGYSVSREKKERFSLILESASTNQTSMYLCASRPELLGGRGWEETQYFGPGTRLLVL.